The next 18 T cell receptor beta chains were all read from a single sample in a study of identical twins. Via MiXCR, TCRdb re-called the 5' RACE reads, giving one row per CDR3 protein. The sample consists of a few hundred thousand distinct CDR3 sequences, approximately 14% of them appearing once. Separately, the same data were catalogued under a study of yellow fever vaccine responses in identical twins.

Source material: CD4+ T cells sorted from blood. Receptor source: a young woman in good health.

The CDR3 nucleotides are TGCGCCAGCAGCTCTGACAGAAGCTCCTATAATTCACCCCTCCACTTT. This codes for CASSSDRSSYNSPLHF. The rearrangement uses TRBV5-1 and TRBJ1-6, with a possible D match to TRBD1 (5 bases). CDR3 size: 16 residues. In germline, CDR1 is SGHRS, CDR2 YFSETQ. Trimming took off 3 bases at V and 0 bases at J, with 10 bases between the two ends.

The gene calls are TRBV4-2 and TRBJ2-7; 9 nucleotides align to TRBD1. The CDR3 is 18 residues long. V was clipped by 7 bases and J by 5 bases; unmatched bases: 21. Per germline, CDR1 LGHNA and CDR2 YNFKEQ. This chain's CDR3 is CASTTTWSVGTGTHEQYF. The DNA for the CDR3 is TGTGCCAGCACGACGACTTGGTCTGTGGGGACAGGGACCCACGAGCAGTACTTC.

This clonotype appeared a few times. The rearrangement joins TRBV6-2 or TRBV6-3 to TRBJ2-2, with D uncertain. Germline V gene lookup returns CDR1 MNHEY and CDR2 SVGEGT. Trimming removed 2 bases from V and 12 bases from J, with 10 bases in between. This CDR3 has 12 residues. This CDR3 is CASSYPPLKLFF. DNA of the CDR3: TGTGCCAGCAGTTACCCCCCCCTAAAGCTGTTTTTT.

The J gene is TRBJ1-1, the V gene TRBV29-1; D is uncertain. The CDR3 length is 11 residues. The ends were cut back, 4 bases at V and 6 bases at J, with 9 bases in the middle. Germline V gene lookup returns CDR1 SQVTM and CDR2 ANQGSEA. CDR3 sequence: CSVAGDAEAFF. The CDR3 DNA sequence: TGCAGCGTTGCGGGAGATGCTGAAGCTTTCTTT.

V and J are TRBV7-2 and TRBJ1-2, with 9 nucleotides matching TRBD1. Germline loops: CDR1 SGHTA, CDR2 FQGNSA. The CDR3 sequence is 14 residues long. The junction had 8 bases not matched to a gene; V was cut back by 4 bases and J by 8 bases. CDR3 coding DNA: TGTGCCAGCAGCTCCACAAAAACAGGGGGCGGCTACACCTTC. This sequence encodes CASSSTKTGGGYTF.

The V gene is TRBV6-1, the J gene TRBJ1-1; D gene uncertain. Trimming pared 4 bases from V and 2 bases from J, leaving 8 bases between. Germline assignment: CDR1 MNHNS and CDR2 SASEGT. The CDR3 is 13 residues long. DNA for the CDR3: TGTGCCAGCAGTGTTTTGACAAACACTGAAGCTTTCTTT. It yields the protein CASSVLTNTEAFF.

This clonotype was observed a few times. The chain employs TRBV10-3 and TRBJ2-1; 9 nucleotides agree with TRBD1. Germline lookup yields CDR1 ENHRY and CDR2 SYGVKD. This CDR3 is 15 amino acids long. With 3 bases clipped from V and 7 bases from J, the junction kept 7 bases outside the gene matches. The CDR3 reads CAISEGQGTFNEQFF. DNA of the CDR3: TGTGCCATCAGTGAAGGACAGGGGACCTTTAATGAGCAGTTCTTC.

This chain joins TRBV6-1 and TRBJ2-3; D perhaps matches TRBD1 (6 bases). Germline V gene sequence: CDR1 MNHNS, CDR2 SASEGT. Trimming removed 1 base from V and 4 bases from J, with 9 bases in between. This CDR3 spans 14 amino acids. CDR3: CASSEDRVPDTQYF. CDR3 sequence (DNA): TGTGCCAGCAGTGAAGACAGGGTACCAGATACGCAGTATTTT.

The rearrangement joins TRBV28 to TRBJ2-4; D gene uncertain. The CDR3 has 13 residues. Germline V gene sequence: CDR1 MDHEN, CDR2 SYDVKM. Trimming took off 7 bases at V and 2 bases at J, with 9 bases between the two ends. CDR3 coding DNA: TGTGCCAGCATTGACCAGACCAAAAACATTCAGTACTTC. Translating it yields CASIDQTKNIQYF.

The table lists this clonotype with a few counts. V is TRBV27 and J is TRBJ1-4; 9 nucleotides line up with TRBD1. V dropped 2 bases and J dropped 14; count of bases not matched to a gene: 6. CDR1 MNHEY and CDR2 SMNVEV come from the germline V gene (reference sequence). The CDR3 extends over 13 amino acids. For the CDR3, the DNA is TGTGCCAGCAGTTTAACCTCGGACAGGGGCCTGTTTTTT. It encodes CASSLTSDRGLFF.

In its sample, this clonotype was seen many times. This chain links TRBV15 with TRBJ2-3; D ambiguous. Germline V CDR1 and CDR2: LNHNV, YYDKDF (reference sequence). V lost 6 bases and J 0 bases, leaving 7 bases between the germline ends. The CDR3 spans 13 residues. The CDR3, as DNA: TGTGCCACCAGAGACTTTAGCACAGATACGCAGTATTTT. Amino acids: CATRDFSTDTQYF.

The chain carries TRBV7-9 and TRBJ2-3, with TRBD1 as a possible D gene (6 bases). Trimming took off 5 bases at V and 0 bases at J, with 9 bases between the two ends. CDR3 length: 14 amino acids. Germline-derived CDR1 and CDR2 are SEHNR and FQNEAQ (reference sequence). CDR3 coding DNA: TGTGCCAGCAGCCCGGGACACAGCACAGATACGCAGTATTTT. It specifies CASSPGHSTDTQYF.

This clonotype was recorded many times. The genes are TRBV9 and TRBJ1-1, with no clear D. CDR1 and CDR2 from the germline V gene are SGDLS and YYNGEE. The CDR3 is 13 amino acids. V shed 0 bases and J shed 1 base, with 4 bases lying between them. CDR3 nucleotides: TGTGCCAGCAGCGTAGTCAGGAACACTGAAGCTTTCTTT. Translated: CASSVVRNTEAFF.

This clonotype was observed once. The chain couples TRBV6-2 or TRBV6-3 to TRBJ2-3, with 9 bases that match TRBD2. CDR1 is MNHEY and CDR2 is SVGEGT in the germline V gene. The CDR3 covers 15 residues. Germline trimming cut 6 bases from V and 4 bases from J; bases unmatched to any gene: 8. The CDR3 region has the DNA TGTGCCAGCAGAGCCTCTAGCGGGAACGCAGATACGCAGTATTTT. Translated: CASRASSGNADTQYF.

The chain combines TRBV20-1 with TRBJ2-7; 8 bases are a match to TRBD1. Per germline, CDR1 DFQATT and CDR2 SNEGSKA (reference sequence). With V trimmed by 3 bases and J by 4 bases, 8 bases remained unmatched. The CDR3 covers 14 residues. CDR3 DNA sequence: TGCAGTGCTAGGTCTCCGGGACAGGTATACGAGCAGTACTTC. It codes for CSARSPGQVYEQYF.

The chain links TRBV19 to TRBJ1-1, with TRBD1 matching over 8 bases. The junction had 5 bases not matched to a gene; V was cut back by 4 bases and J by 1 base. There are 15 residues in the CDR3. Germline CDR1 LNHDA, CDR2 SQIVND (reference sequence). This chain's CDR3 is CASSNIGTGNTEAFF. DNA for the CDR3: TGTGCCAGTAGTAACATCGGGACAGGGAACACTGAAGCTTTCTTT.

J is TRBJ1-1 and V is TRBV19, with D unclear. Germline CDR1 reads LNHDA; CDR2 reads SQIVND (reference sequence). The CDR3 consists of 14 residues. V gave up 3 bases and J gave up 2 bases, with 10 bases separating them. Here the CDR3 reads CASSMLQLNTEAFF. CDR3 DNA: TGTGCCAGTAGTATGTTACAGCTCAACACTGAAGCTTTCTTT.

This clonotype was seen a handful of times. V gene TRBV2 combines with J gene TRBJ2-5, with D perhaps given as TRBD1 or TRBD2 (5 bases each). Trimming cost V 8 bases and J 2 bases, with 15 bases left between them. Germline assignment: CDR1 SNHLY and CDR2 FYNNEI. The CDR3 length is 14 residues. The CDR3 nucleotides are TGTGCCAGCCGGGCCGGGGCAGTGCAAGAGACCCAGTACTTC. This translates into CASRAGAVQETQYF.